This T cell receptor (beta chain) appears in the sequencing data of a study of molecular identifiers for immune sequencing clone quantification. Study-wide results and limits: In CMV-specific effectors, clones above 20 copies held over 99% of molecules; naive, under 1%.

CDR1 is MNHEY, CDR2 SMNVEV, per germline (reference sequence). This CDR3 comprises 14 residues. V lost 5 bases to trimming and J lost 4 bases, with 12 bases between them. This clonotype was picked up many times. Its antigen remains unknown. Preparation methods for the bulk TCR libraries were those previously described, with listed TCR primers. TCRdb recomputed calls from the PCR reads with MiXCR, one row per CDR3 protein. Seen here are 60,000 to 70,000 distinct CDR3 sequences, 15% to 20% observed once, and the top ten hold approximately 1.5%. Sequenced: naive CD8+ T cells from blood, with Jurkat cell RNA spiked in. Subset defined: FACS-sorted CD8+CD4-CCR7+CD45RA+ naive T cells. This TCR was sampled from a human donor in good health. Some libraries in this study had Jurkat cell RNA spiked in. The chain carries TRBV27 and TRBJ1-5; TRBD1 might be the D (5 bases). CDR3 amino acids: CASSLRGLNQPQHF. CDR3 bases: TGTGCCAGCAGTCTCCGGGGCCTAAATCAGCCCCAGCATTTT.